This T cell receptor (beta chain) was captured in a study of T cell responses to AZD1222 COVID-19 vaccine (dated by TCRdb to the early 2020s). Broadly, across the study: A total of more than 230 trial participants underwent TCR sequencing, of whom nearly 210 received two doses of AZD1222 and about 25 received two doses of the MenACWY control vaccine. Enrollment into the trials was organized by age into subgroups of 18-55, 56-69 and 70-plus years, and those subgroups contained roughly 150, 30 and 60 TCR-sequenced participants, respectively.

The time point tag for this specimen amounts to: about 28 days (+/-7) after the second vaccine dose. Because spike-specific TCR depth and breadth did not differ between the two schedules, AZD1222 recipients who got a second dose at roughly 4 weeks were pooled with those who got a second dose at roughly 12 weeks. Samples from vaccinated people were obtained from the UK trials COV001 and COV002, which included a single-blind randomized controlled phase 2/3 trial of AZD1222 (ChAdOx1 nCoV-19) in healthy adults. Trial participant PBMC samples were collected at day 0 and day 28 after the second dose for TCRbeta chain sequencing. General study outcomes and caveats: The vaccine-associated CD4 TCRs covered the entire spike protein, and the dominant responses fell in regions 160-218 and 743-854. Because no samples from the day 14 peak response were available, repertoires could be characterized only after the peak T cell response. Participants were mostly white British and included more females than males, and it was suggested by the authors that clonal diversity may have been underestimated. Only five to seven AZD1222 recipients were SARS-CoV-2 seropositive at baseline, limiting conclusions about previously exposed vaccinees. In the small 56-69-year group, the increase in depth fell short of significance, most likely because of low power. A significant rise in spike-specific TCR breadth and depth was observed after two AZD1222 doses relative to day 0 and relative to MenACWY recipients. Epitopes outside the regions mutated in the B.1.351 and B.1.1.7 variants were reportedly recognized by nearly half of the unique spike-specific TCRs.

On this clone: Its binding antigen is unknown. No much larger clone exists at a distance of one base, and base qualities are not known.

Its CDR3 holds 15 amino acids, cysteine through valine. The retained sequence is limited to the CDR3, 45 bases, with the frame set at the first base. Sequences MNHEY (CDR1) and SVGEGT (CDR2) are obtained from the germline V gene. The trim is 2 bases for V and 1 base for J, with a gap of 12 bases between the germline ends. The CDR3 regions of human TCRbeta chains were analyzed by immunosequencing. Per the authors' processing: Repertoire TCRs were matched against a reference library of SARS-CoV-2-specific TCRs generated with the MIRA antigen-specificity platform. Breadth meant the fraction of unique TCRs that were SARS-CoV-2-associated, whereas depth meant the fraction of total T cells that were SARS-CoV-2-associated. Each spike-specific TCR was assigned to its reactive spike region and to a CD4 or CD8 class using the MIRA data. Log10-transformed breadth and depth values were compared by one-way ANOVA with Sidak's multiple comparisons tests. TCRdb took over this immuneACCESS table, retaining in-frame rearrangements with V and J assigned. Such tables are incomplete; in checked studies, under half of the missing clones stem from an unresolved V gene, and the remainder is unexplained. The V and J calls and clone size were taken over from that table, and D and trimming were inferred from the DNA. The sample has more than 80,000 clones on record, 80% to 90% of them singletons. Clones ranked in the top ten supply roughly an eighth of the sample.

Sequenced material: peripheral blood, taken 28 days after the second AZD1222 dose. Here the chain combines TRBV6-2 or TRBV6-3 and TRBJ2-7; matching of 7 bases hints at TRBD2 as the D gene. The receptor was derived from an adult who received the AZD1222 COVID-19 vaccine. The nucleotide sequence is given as TGTGCCAGCAGTTACGGGGGGGCCGAATCCTACGAGCAGTACGTC. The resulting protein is CASSYGGAESYEQYV.